This entry describes one TCR beta chain. The sample is drawn from a study of technical replicates of blood from a handful of donors. CDR1 and CDR2 (germline): SNHLY, FYNNEI. V shed 7 bases and J 5 bases; nucleotides not matched to a gene: 14. The CDR3 has 15 amino acids. Profiled with immunoSEQ multiplex PCR; TCRdb holds only in-frame clones, not every one. The sample carries some 78,000 clones, 94% recorded once. The source is a human donor in good health. V and J are TRBV2 and TRBJ2-7, with 7 nucleotides matching TRBD1. The sample taken for sequencing was T cells isolated from PBMCs. The CDR3 coding sequence is TGTGCCAGCATGGAAGTCTCGGGACAGATAAACGAGCAGTACTTC. Protein: CASMEVSGQINEQYF.